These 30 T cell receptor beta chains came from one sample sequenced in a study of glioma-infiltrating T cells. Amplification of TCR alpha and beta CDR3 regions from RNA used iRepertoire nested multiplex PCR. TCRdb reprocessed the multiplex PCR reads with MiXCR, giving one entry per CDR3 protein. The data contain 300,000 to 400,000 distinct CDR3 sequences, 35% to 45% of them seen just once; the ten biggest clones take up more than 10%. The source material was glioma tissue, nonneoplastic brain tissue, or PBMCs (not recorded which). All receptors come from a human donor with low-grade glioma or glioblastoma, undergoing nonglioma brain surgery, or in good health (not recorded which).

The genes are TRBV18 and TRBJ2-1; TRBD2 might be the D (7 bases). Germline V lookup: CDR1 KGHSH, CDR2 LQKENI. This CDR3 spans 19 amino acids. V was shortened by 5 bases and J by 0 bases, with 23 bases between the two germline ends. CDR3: CASSSPRGSGYSSYNEQFF. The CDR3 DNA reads TGTGCCAGCTCATCTCCCAGGGGTAGCGGGTATAGCTCCTACAATGAGCAGTTCTTC.

The CDR3 nucleotides are TGTGCCAGCAGTGAAGAATATTCCAATGAGCAGTTCTTC. It yields the protein CASSEEYSNEQFF. The chain combines TRBV6-4 with TRBJ2-1, with no clear D. Germline CDR1 MRHNA, CDR2 SNTAGT. Trimming pared 3 bases from V and 6 bases from J, leaving 9 bases between. This CDR3 has 13 residues.

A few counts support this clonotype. The DNA of the CDR3 is TGTGCCAGTACCCCGTTGGGAGTCTCTGGCAATCAGCCCCAGCATTTT. Translating it yields CASTPLGVSGNQPQHF. The J gene is TRBJ1-5, the V gene TRBV19; D ambiguous. V shed 7 bases and J shed 2 bases, with 18 bases lying between them. Germline CDR1 reads LNHDA; CDR2 reads SQIVND (reference sequence). The CDR3 consists of 16 residues.

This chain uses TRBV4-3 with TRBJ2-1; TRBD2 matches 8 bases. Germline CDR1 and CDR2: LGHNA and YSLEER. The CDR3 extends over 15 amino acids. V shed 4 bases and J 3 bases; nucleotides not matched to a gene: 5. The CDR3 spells CASSPGLGNYNEQFF. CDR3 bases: TGCGCCAGCAGCCCGGGACTAGGTAACTACAATGAGCAGTTCTTC.

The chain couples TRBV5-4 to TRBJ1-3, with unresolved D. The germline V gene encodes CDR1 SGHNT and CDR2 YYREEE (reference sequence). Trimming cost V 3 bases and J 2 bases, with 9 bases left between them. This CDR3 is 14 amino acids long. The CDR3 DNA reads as TGTGCCAGCAGCTCGGATTATGCTGGAAACACCATATATTTT. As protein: CASSSDYAGNTIYF.

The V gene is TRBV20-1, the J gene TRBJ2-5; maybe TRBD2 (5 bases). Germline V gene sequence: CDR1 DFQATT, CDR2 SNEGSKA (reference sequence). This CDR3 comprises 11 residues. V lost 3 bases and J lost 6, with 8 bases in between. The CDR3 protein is CSARPGKTQYF. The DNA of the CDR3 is TGCAGTGCTAGGCCCGGGAAGACCCAGTACTTC.

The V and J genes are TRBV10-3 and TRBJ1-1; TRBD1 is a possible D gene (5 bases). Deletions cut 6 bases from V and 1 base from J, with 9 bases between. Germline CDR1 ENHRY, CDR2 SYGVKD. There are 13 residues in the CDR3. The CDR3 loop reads CAIRGTKNTEAFF. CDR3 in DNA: TGTGCCATCAGGGGGACCAAGAACACTGAAGCTTTCTTT.

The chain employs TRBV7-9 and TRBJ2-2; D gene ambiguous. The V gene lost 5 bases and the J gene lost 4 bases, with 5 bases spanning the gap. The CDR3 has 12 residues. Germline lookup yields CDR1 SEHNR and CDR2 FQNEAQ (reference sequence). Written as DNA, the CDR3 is TGTGCCAGCAGCCCCGGCACCGGGGAGCTGTTTTTT. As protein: CASSPGTGELFF.

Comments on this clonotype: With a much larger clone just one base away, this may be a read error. The CDR3 region is CSDRDLYGRVNTEAFF. CDR3 sequence (DNA): TGCAGTGATAGAGATCTTTACGGACGGGTGAACACTGAAGCTTTCTTT. The chain recombines TRBV20-1 with TRBJ1-1; D remains ambiguous. Germline V gene lookup returns CDR1 DFQATT and CDR2 SNEGSKA (reference sequence). The CDR3 has 16 residues.

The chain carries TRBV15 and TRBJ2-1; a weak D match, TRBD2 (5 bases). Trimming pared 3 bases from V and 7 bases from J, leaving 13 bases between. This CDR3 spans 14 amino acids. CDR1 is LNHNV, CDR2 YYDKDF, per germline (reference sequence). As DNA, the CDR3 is TGTGCCACCAGCAGGGGTTCTCGAGGGAATGAGCAGTTCTTC. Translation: CATSRGSRGNEQFF.

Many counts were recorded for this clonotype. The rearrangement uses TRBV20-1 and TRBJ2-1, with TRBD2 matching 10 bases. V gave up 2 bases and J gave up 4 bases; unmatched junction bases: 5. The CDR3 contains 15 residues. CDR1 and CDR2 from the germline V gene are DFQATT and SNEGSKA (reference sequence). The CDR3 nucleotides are TGCAGTGCTAGACCGGCTAGCGGGAGTTACAATGAGCAGTTCTTC. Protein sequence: CSARPASGSYNEQFF.

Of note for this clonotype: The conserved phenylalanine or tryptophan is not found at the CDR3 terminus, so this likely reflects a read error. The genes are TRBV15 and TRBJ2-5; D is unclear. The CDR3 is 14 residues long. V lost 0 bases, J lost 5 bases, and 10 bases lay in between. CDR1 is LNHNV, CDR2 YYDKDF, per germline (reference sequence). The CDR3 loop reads CATSRDQNSETQYL. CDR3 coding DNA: TGTGCCACCAGCAGAGATCAGAACAGCGAGACCCAGTACTTA.

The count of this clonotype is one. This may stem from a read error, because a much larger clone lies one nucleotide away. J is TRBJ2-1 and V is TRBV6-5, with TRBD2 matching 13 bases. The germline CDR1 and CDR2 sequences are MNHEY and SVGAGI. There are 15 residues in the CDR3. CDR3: CTSNELAGGSNEQFF. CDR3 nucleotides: TGTACCAGCAACGAACTAGCGGGAGGGAGCAATGAGCAGTTCTTC.

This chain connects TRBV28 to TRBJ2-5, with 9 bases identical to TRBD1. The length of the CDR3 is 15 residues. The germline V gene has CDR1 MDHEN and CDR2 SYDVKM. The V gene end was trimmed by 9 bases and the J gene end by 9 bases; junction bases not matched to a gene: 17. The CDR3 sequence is CARRTTRDRERAQYF. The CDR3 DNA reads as TGTGCCAGAAGAACGACCCGGGACAGGGAAAGGGCCCAGTACTTC.

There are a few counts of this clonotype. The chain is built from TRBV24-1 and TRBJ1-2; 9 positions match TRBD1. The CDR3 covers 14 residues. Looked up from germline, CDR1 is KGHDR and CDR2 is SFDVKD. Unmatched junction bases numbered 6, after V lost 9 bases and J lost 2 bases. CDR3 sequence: CATADRGANYGYTF. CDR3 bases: TGTGCCACCGCGGACAGGGGAGCCAACTATGGCTACACCTTC.

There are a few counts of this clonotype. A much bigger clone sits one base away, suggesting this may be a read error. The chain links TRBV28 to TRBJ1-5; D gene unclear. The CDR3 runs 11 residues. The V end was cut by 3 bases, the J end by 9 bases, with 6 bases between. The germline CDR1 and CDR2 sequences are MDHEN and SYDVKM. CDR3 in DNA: TGTGCCAGCAGTTTGGTGAGGCCCCAGCATTTT. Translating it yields CASSLVRPQHF.

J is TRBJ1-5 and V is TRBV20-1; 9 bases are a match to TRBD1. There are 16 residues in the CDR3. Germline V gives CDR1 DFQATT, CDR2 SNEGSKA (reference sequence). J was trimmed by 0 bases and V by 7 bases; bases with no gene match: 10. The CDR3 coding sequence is TGCAGTGTGGCGGGACAGGGCTATTATAGCAATCAGCCCCAGCATTTT. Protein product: CSVAGQGYYSNQPQHF.

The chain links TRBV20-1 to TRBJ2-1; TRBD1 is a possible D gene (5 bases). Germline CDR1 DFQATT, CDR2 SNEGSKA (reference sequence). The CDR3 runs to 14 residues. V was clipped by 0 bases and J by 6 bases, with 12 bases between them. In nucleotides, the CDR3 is TGCAGTGCTAGAGAGCGAGACAGCTGCAATGAGCAGTTCTTC. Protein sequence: CSARERDSCNEQFF.

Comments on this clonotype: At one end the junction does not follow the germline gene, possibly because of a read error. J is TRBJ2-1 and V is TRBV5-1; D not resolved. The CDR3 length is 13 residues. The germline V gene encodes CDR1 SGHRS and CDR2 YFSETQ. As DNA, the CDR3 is TGCTCCAGCAGCTTGATCCTAGGCAATGAGCAGTTCTTC. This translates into CSSSLILGNEQFF.

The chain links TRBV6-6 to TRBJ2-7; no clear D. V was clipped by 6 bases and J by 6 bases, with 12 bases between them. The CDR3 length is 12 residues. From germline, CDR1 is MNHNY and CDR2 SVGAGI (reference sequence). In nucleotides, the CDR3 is TGTGCCAGCAGCCAAATGGTAGGCGAGCAGTACTTC. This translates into CASSQMVGEQYF.

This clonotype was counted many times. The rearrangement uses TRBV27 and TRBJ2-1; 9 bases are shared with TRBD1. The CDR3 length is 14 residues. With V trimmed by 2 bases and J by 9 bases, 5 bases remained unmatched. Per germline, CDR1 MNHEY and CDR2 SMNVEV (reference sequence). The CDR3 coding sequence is TGTGCCAGCAGTTTAACACGACAGGGGGGTGAGCAGTTCTTC. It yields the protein CASSLTRQGGEQFF.

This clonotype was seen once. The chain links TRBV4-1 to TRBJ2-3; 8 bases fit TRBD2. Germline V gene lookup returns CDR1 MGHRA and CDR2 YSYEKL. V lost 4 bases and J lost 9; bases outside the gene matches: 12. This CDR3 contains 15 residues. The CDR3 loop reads CASSPGVAGLDTQYF. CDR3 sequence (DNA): TGCGCCAGCAGCCCCGGGGTAGCGGGATTAGACACGCAGTATTTT.

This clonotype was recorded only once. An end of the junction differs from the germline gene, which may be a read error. The DNA of the CDR3 is TGTGCCAGCAGTTTGGGACGGCCCTTGAATCGGCCCAAGCATTTT. It encodes CASSLGRPLNRPKHF. V is TRBV27 and J is TRBJ1-5; weak D call: TRBD1 (5 bases). This CDR3 is 15 amino acids long. CDR1 is MNHEY, CDR2 SMNVEV, per germline (reference sequence).

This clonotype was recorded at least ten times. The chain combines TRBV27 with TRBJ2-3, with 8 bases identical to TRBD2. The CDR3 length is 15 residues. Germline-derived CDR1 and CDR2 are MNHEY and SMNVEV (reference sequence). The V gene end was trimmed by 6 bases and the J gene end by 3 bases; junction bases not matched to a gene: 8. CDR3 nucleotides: TGTGCCAGCAGCCGACGGGGACTAGAGACAGATACGCAGTATTTT. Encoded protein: CASSRRGLETDTQYF.

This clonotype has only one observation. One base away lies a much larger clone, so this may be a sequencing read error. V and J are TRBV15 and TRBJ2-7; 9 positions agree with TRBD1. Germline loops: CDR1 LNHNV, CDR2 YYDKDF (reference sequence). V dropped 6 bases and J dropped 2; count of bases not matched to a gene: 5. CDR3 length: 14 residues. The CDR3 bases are TGTGCCACCAGACGGGACAGGGTGACCTACGAGCAGTACTTC. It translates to CATRRDRVTYEQYF.

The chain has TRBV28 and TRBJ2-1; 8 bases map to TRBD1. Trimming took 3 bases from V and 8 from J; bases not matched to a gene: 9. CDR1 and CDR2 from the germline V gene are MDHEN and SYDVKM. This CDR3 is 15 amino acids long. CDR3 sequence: CASSFPRTGIYEQFF. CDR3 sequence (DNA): TGTGCCAGCAGTTTCCCCCGGACAGGGATATATGAGCAGTTCTTC.

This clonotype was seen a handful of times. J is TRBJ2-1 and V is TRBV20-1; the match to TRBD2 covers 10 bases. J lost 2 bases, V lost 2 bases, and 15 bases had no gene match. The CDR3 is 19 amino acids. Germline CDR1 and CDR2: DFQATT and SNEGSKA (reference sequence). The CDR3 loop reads CSARQWLTSGRATYNEQFF. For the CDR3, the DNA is TGCAGTGCTAGACAATGGCTGACTAGCGGGCGGGCTACCTACAATGAGCAGTTCTTC.

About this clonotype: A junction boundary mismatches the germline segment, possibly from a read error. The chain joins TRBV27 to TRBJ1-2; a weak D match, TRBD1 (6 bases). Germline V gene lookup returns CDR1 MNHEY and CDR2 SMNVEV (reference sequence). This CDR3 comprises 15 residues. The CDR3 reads CASTLEGGRSYGYTF. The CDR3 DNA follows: TGTGCCAGCACTTTAGAGGGGGGAAGAAGCTATGGCTACACCTTC.

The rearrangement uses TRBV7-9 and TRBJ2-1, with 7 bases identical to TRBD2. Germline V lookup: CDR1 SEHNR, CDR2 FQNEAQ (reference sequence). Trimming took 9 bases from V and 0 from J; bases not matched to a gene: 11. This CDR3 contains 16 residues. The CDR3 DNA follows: TGTGCCAGTAGTATAGGGGCGGGAGCCTCCTACAATGAGCAGTTCTTC. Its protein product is CASSIGAGASYNEQFF.

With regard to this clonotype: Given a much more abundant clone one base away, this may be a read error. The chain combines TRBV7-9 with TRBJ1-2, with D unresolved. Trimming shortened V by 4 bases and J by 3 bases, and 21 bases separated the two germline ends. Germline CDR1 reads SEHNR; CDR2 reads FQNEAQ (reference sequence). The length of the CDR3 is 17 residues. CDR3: CASSSIPQVAKDYGYTF. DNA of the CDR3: TGTGCCAGCAGCTCTATTCCTCAGGTGGCAAAGGACTATGGCTACACCTTC. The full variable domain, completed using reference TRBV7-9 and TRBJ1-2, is DTGVSQNPRHKITKRGQNVTFRCDPISEHNRLYWYRQTLGQGPEFLTYFQNEAQLEKSRLLSDRFSAERPKGSFSTLEIQRTEQGDSAMYLCASSSIPQVAKDYGYTFGSGTRLTVV.